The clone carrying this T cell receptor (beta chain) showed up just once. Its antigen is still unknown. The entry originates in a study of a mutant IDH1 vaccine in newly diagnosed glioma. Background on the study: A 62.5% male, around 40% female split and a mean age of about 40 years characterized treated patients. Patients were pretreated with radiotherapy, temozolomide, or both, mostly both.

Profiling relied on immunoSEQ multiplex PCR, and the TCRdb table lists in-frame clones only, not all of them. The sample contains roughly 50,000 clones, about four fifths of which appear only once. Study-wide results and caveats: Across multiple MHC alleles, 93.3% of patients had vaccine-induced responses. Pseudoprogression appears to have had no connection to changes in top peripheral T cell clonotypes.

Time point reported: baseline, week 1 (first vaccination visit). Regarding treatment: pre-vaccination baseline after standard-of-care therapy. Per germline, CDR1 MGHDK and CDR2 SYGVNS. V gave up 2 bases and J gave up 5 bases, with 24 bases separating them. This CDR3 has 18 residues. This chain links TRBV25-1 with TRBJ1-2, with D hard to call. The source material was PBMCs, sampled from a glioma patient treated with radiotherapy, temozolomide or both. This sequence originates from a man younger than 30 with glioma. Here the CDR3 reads CASSERLYGPTVSYGYTF. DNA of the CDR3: TGTGCCAGCAGTGAACGTTTGTATGGACCGACTGTCAGTTATGGCTACACCTTC.